This paragraph reports one T cell receptor (beta chain). Its cognate antigen has yet to be identified. No clone much larger than this one lies a single base away; base qualities are absent. Peripheral blood CD8+ and CD4+ T cells from healthy donors, Susac syndrome patients and multiple sclerosis patients were profiled by high-throughput TCR beta sequencing. The multiple sclerosis controls were treatment-naive patients whose relapsing-remitting disease, either stable or active, fulfilled the revised McDonald criteria. Bulk CD8+ and CD4+ T cells were purified magnetically by negative isolation, whereas CD8+ TEMRA cells were enriched by FACS. Blood was drawn into EDTA tubes, processed within 24 hours, and PBMCs were isolated by density gradient centrifugation. PBMCs destined for TCR sequencing were cryopreserved in liquid nitrogen and later thawed in a 37 °C water bath. The sorted or isolated CD4+, CD8+ and CD8+ TEMRA cells had a purity of 90% or higher.

The sample comes from a study of CD8 T cells in Susac syndrome (dated by TCRdb to the late 2010s). The study in broad terms: Repertoire sequencing was used to test whether CD8+ T cell activation and differentiation in Susac syndrome was antigen driven. Clonality of the CD8+ T cell repertoire was compared between roughly eleven healthy donors, approximately 14 Susac syndrome patients and about 15 multiple sclerosis patients.

RNA was extracted with the RNeasy kit and about 0.5 to 1 ug was reverse transcribed using random hexamers. TCR beta CDR3 regions were amplified with the immunoSEQ multiplex PCR assay covering 54 Vbeta and 13 Jbeta segments. PCR amplification bias was corrected using a synthetic template baseline for primer optimization and computational correction. The authors processed their data as follows. Reads were annotated to V, D and J genes per IMGT and analyzed with immunoSEQ Analyzer, keeping only productive sequences. Clonality was computed as one minus Shannon entropy normalized by log2 of the number of productive unique sequences. For each patient and control, public and private clones were evaluated among the 100 most prevalent clones. Clones were defined as Susac-specific when absent from the healthy and MS cohorts, from about a thousand published viral clones and from other ImmuneACCESS disease sequences. TCRdb cleaned the public reads at Q25 with fastp, built clones with MiXCR and kept in-frame beta chains. One record per CDR3 amino acid sequence lists the most common genes and DNA. Clone size and V and J calls follow TCRdb, not the original study. In this sample the table shows some 450,000 distinct CDR3 sequences, approximately 85% of which occur a single time. Together, the top ten hold 0.12% of the sample.

Broader findings and caveats from the paper: The number of individuals in the TCR sequencing and HLA analysis was recognized as being relatively small.

From the germline V gene (reference sequence), CDR1 is SEHNR and CDR2 is FQNEAQ. From the cysteine through the phenylalanine, the CDR3 covers 15 amino acids. Only CDR3 DNA is held: 45 bases, read in frame from base 1. The V end loses 5 bases and the J end loses 5 bases, and a stretch of 17 bases separates them. The chain employs TRBV7-9 and TRBJ2-3; matching of 7 bases hints at TRBD2 as the D gene. The TCR was taken from a human donor with multiple sclerosis. The sequenced sample consisted of CD8+ T cells from PBMCs. The CDR3 loop reads CASSDPRGAIDTQYF. The nucleotide sequence reads as follows: TGTGCCAGCAGCGATCCCCGGGGGGCGATAGATACGCAGTATTTT.